Presented here are 12 T cell receptor beta chains from one specimen sequenced in a study of OX40 agonist ivuxolimab in advanced cancers. Here immunoSEQ multiplex PCR was the method, and the copy in TCRdb shows in-frame clones only, minus some. Of some 81,000 clones in the sample, around 90% were seen once. This specimen consisted of CD4+ or CD8+ T cells sorted from blood, obtained in a trial of the OX40 agonist ivuxolimab. These TCRs come from an adult with an advanced solid tumor such as melanoma, head and neck, liver or kidney cancer.

The CDR3 nucleotides are TGCGCCAGCAGCCTCCGGACAGGGGGCAATCAGCCCCAGCATTTT. This encodes CASSLRTGGNQPQHF. The chain combines TRBV4-3 with TRBJ1-5; TRBD1 matches 9 bases. V trimming: 4 bases; J trimming: 2 bases; junction bases outside the gene matches: 3. Germline CDR1 is LGHNA and CDR2 is YSLEER. The CDR3 is made up of 15 amino acids.

The rearrangement joins TRBV5-6 to TRBJ2-1, with D possibly matching TRBD2 (6 bases). The CDR3 contains 13 residues. V was trimmed by 0 bases and J by 8 bases, leaving 9 bases between them. Germline values: CDR1 SGHDT, CDR2 YYEEEE. The CDR3 loop is CASSLASGDEQFF. The CDR3 DNA follows: TGTGCCAGCAGCTTGGCCTCGGGGGATGAGCAGTTCTTC.

V is TRBV28 and J is TRBJ1-1; TRBD1 matches 9 bases. The CDR3 loop spans 13 amino acids. The germline V gene has CDR1 MDHEN and CDR2 SYDVKM. The trim removed 8 bases at V and 4 bases at J, leaving 5 bases unmatched. The CDR3 protein is CASFLQGATEAFF. CDR3 coding DNA: TGTGCCAGCTTTCTACAGGGGGCCACTGAAGCTTTCTTT.

The chain uses TRBV30 and TRBJ1-4; no clear D gene. The germline V gene encodes CDR1 GTSNPN and CDR2 SVGIG (reference sequence). CDR3 size: 11 residues. Trimming stripped 4 bases from V and 7 bases from J, with 7 bases between. CDR3 region: CAWTGGEKLFF. CDR3 sequence (DNA): TGTGCCTGGACTGGCGGTGAAAAACTGTTTTTT. Full variable domain (remainder filled in from reference TRBV30 and TRBJ1-4): SQTIHQWPATLVQPVGSPLSLECTVEGTSNPNLYWYRQAAGRGLQLLFYSVGIGQISSEVPQNLSASRPQDRQFILSSKKLLLSDSGFYLCAWTGGEKLFFGSGTQLSVL.

The chain couples TRBV30 to TRBJ1-4; 7 bases are a match to TRBD1. There are 14 residues in the CDR3. J lost 4 bases, V lost 3 bases, and 5 bases had no gene match. From germline, CDR1 is GTSNPN and CDR2 SVGIG (reference sequence). CDR3 protein: CAWSPGGLNEKLFF. The CDR3 DNA reads TGTGCCTGGAGCCCAGGGGGACTTAATGAAAAACTGTTTTTT.

The chain joins TRBV2 to TRBJ2-2; D is unclear. Per the germline V gene, CDR1 is SNHLY and CDR2 is FYNNEI. V was shortened by 4 bases and J by 0 bases, with 9 bases between the two germline ends. The CDR3 consists of 15 residues. The CDR3 sequence is CASSVVAANTGELFF. The CDR3 nucleotides are TGTGCCAGCAGTGTCGTGGCGGCGAACACCGGGGAGCTGTTTTTT.

The chain combines TRBV18 with TRBJ2-3; 15 bases match TRBD2. The length of the CDR3 is 17 residues. The V gene end was trimmed by 3 bases and the J gene end by 11 bases; junction bases not matched to a gene: 12. Germline lookup yields CDR1 KGHSH and CDR2 LQKENI. For the CDR3, the DNA is TGTGCCAGCTCACCCCCTCGGACTAGCGGGAGGGCCTGGGTGCAGTATTTT. It yields the protein CASSPPRTSGRAWVQYF.

The chain carries TRBV7-2 and TRBJ1-4; weak D call: TRBD1 (5 bases). The CDR3 is made up of 13 amino acids. The V and J ends lost 1 base and 6 bases respectively, with 6 bases between them. Germline CDR1 is SGHTA and CDR2 is FQGNSA. In DNA form, the CDR3 reads TGTGCCAGCAGCTTAGGGGGCTATGAAAAACTGTTTTTT. Translated, it gives CASSLGGYEKLFF.

The gene calls are TRBV9 and TRBJ1-2; D not resolved. The CDR3 covers 14 residues. CDR1 and CDR2 from the germline V gene are SGDLS and YYNGEE. Trimming removed 1 base at V and 5 bases at J, with 12 bases between. Here the CDR3 DNA reads TGTGCCAGCAGCGTAAGTGATAGCCGATATGGCTACACCTTC. This encodes CASSVSDSRYGYTF.

For the CDR3, the DNA is TGCGCCAGCAGCTACGCGGACAGTGGGTTCAGGGATGAGCAGTTCTTC. Translation gives CASSYADSGFRDEQFF. The chain is built from TRBV4-3 and TRBJ2-1; D is perhaps TRBD1 (6 bases). The CDR3 consists of 16 residues. CDR1 and CDR2 from the germline V gene are LGHNA and YSLEER. Trimming took 5 bases from V and 8 from J, leaving 22 bases between them.

This clone was seen a single time. The chain couples TRBV7-8 to TRBJ2-5, with D uncertain. Between the trimmed V and J ends, which lost 5 bases and 5 bases, there was a span of 15 bases. CDR3 length: 14 amino acids. Germline V gene data show CDR1 as SGHVS and CDR2 as FQNEAQ. The CDR3 here is CASSRLLGRETQYF. For the CDR3, the DNA is TGTGCCAGCAGCCGATTACTGGGTCGGGAGACCCAGTACTTC.

The chain employs TRBV6-5 and TRBJ2-7; D unclear. V lost 0 bases and J 0 bases, leaving 9 bases between the germline ends. The CDR3 consists of 15 residues. Per the germline V gene, CDR1 is MNHEY and CDR2 is SVGAGI. The CDR3 bases are TGTGCCAGCAGTTACTCATCCCCGAGCTCCTACGAGCAGTACTTC. Its translation is CASSYSSPSSYEQYF.